These T cell receptor beta chains were read from a single sample in a study of low-dose radiotherapy and immunotherapy resistance in tumors. TCRdb re-derived calls from the reads in MiXCR, one entry per CDR3 protein. The profile covers roughly 76,000 distinct CDR3 sequences, with approximately 20% appearing a single time and 5.9% taken by the ten largest. The sample in question was PBMCs, obtained before treatment. The receptors derive from a male donor with prostate cancer. CDR3s leave out the opening cysteine and the closing phenylalanine or tryptophan. The order of the fields is V gene, J gene, CDR3 protein.

TRBV6-5	TRBJ2-3	ASRKRQGSDTQY
TRBV12-2	TRBJ2-7	ASYISGGAYEQY
TRBV12-3/TRBV12-4	NA	ASIWTSGRPGNEQF
TRBV20-1	TRBJ2-5	SAQRAEETQY
TRBV3-1	TRBJ2-1	ASSPRRMTSGNDEQF
TRBV19	TRBJ1-1	ASSFLGTEAF
TRBV27	TRBJ2-7	ATRQLNSYEQY
TRBV19	TRBJ2-4	ASRAGTGKNIQY
TRBV5-1	TRBJ2-3	ASSHGLAGGTDTQY
TRBV30	TRBJ2-2	AWSGFAGGELF